This T cell receptor (beta chain) was profiled in a study of T cells in Graves' hyperthyroidism and ophthalmopathy. Whole-study context: Sampling of peripheral blood happened at initial diagnosis, prior to any treatment.

This CDR3 has 16 residues. Per germline, CDR1 GTSNPN and CDR2 SVGIG (reference sequence). Regions amplified from RNA transcripts were the TCR beta CDR3 regions. An initial round of RT-PCR targeting the TCR CDR3 relied on the HTBI primer set. TCRdb recomputed calls from the multiplex PCR reads with MiXCR, one row per CDR3 protein. The sample includes hundreds of thousands of distinct CDR3 sequences, 20% to 25% of them seen just once. Comment on this clonotype: This may come from a read error, since a much larger clone is one base off.

The specimen was blood. This chain uses TRBV30 with TRBJ1-1; 12 bases fit TRBD1. The sequence was collected from a man younger than 45 with Graves' ophthalmopathy. Here the CDR3 reads CAWSAGTGGENTEASF. The CDR3 nucleotides read TGTGCCTGGAGTGCAGGGACAGGGGGCGAGAACACTGAAGCTTCCTTT.